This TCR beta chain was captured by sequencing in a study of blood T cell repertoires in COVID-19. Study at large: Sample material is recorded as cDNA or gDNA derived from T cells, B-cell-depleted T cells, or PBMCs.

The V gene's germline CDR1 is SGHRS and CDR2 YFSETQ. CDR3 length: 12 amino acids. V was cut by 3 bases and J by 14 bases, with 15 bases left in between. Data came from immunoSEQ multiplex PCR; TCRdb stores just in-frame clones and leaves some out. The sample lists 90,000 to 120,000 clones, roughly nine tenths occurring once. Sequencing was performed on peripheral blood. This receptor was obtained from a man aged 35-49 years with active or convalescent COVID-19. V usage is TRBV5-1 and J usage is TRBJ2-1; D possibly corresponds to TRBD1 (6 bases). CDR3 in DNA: TGCGCCAGCAGCTCAGGGGCAGACTCGGAGTTCTTC. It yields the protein CASSSGADSEFF.